These T cell receptor beta chains were read from a single sample in a study of identical twins. TCRdb reanalysed the 5' RACE reads using MiXCR and keeps one entry per CDR3 protein. The data contain 200,000 to 250,000 distinct CDR3 sequences, approximately 8% of them singletons. Separately, the same data were catalogued under a study of yellow fever vaccine responses in identical twins.

The specimen sequenced was CD8+ T cells sorted from blood. These receptors all come from a woman in her late teens or twenties in good health. Both conserved end residues are part of each CDR3. D genes are given only for firm matches. For some rows the clone size is stated as once, few or many, or as a class when expanded; others skip it.

>many|TRBV10-1|TRBJ1-1|-
CASSEAWDFEAFF
TGCGCCAGCAGTGAAGCGTGGGACTTTGAAGCTTTCTTT
>many|TRBV13|TRBJ2-1|TRBD2
CASSSAGLAGHFYNEQFF
TGTGCCAGCAGCTCGGCCGGACTAGCGGGCCATTTCTACAATGAGCAGTTCTTC
>few|TRBV6-5|TRBJ1-6|-
CASSYSGLGSYNSPLHF
TGTGCCAGCAGTTACTCTGGGTTGGGCTCCTATAATTCACCCCTCCACTTT
>-|TRBV9|TRBJ2-5|TRBD2
CASSGGLAGVETQYF
TGTGCCAGCAGCGGGGGACTAGCGGGGGTGGAGACCCAGTACTTC
>many|TRBV4-2|TRBJ2-1|-
CASSQGYEGVEQFF
TGTGCCAGCAGCCAAGGGTATGAGGGTGTGGAGCAGTTCTTC
>many|TRBV9|TRBJ2-7|-
CASSPGTASSYEQYF
TGTGCCAGCAGCCCTGGGACTGCGAGCTCCTACGAGCAGTACTTC
>-|TRBV2|TRBJ1-5|-
CASSEYWSHPDQPQHF
TGTGCCAGCAGTGAATATTGGAGTCACCCGGATCAGCCCCAGCATTTT
>many|TRBV27|TRBJ1-1|-
CASSLGGGGTEAFF
TGTGCCAGCAGTTTGGGGGGGGGAGGGACTGAAGCTTTCTTT
>few|TRBV4-1|TRBJ1-1|TRBD1
CASRFTGGADTEAFF
TGCGCCAGCAGATTCACAGGGGGCGCGGACACTGAAGCTTTCTTT
>many|TRBV14|TRBJ2-1|-
CASSHPDITHEQFF
TGTGCCAGCAGCCACCCGGACATAACACATGAGCAGTTCTTC
>-|TRBV7-8|TRBJ2-5|-
CASTLLIRGETQYF
TGTGCCAGCACCCTTCTAATAAGGGGGGAGACCCAGTACTTC
>few|TRBV28|TRBJ2-7|TRBD1
CASSFEGAYEQYF
TGTGCCAGCAGTTTTGAGGGGGCGTACGAGCAGTACTTC
>few|TRBV27|TRBJ1-2|-
CASSLEAAGSYTF
TGTGCCAGCAGTTTAGAGGCCGCTGGAAGCTACACCTTC
>few|TRBV29-1|TRBJ1-4|-
CSVITGFPNEKLFF
TGCAGCGTCATCACAGGGTTTCCTAATGAAAAACTGTTTTTT
>many|TRBV9|TRBJ2-7|-
CASSLELGGSEQYF
TGTGCCAGCAGCCTCGAGCTGGGGGGATCCGAGCAGTACTTC
>many|TRBV4-1|TRBJ1-2|TRBD1
CASSQGHRDSSNYGYTF
TGCGCCAGCAGCCAAGGTCACCGGGACAGCAGTAACTATGGCTACACCTTC
>many|TRBV20-1|TRBJ1-6|TRBD1
CSARDRTGGLSTPLHF
TGCAGTGCTAGAGATCGAACAGGGGGCTTGTCTACACCCCTCCACTTT